The clone carrying this TCR beta chain was counted between two and nine times. Looked up from germline, CDR1 is GTSNPN and CDR2 is SVGIG (reference sequence). CDR3 length equals 15 residues. V was cut by 3 bases and J by 10 bases, with 19 bases left in between. The data were produced by immunoSEQ multiplex PCR, yet TCRdb's version contains in-frame clones alone and is incomplete. The sample lists approximately 200,000 clones, about 81% occurring once. This specimen comes from a study of blood T cell repertoires in COVID-19. Sample: peripheral blood. The TCR originated in a woman aged 80 or over with COVID-19, enrolled during active disease. This sequence joins TRBV30 and TRBJ1-6; the D is unclear. The CDR3 region has the DNA TGTGCCTGGAGCGCCCTTGAGAGGTACGGATCACCCCTCCACTTT. It yields the protein CAWSALERYGSPLHF.